A single sample gave rise to the 19 T cell receptor beta chains below, sequenced in a study of cytomegalovirus exposure and HLA in healthy donors. This PCR relied on a set of 60 Vbeta primers and 13 Jbeta primers. TCRdb's table, derived via immunoSEQ multiplex PCR, lists solely in-frame clones and lacks some. Among roughly 120,000 clones listed, around four fifths were seen once. Input material: PBMCs. These receptor sequences come from a male donor in good health and CMV-seropositive.

V gene TRBV9 combines with J gene TRBJ2-3; 8 positions agree with TRBD1. With 0 bases clipped from V and 6 bases from J, the junction kept 6 bases outside the gene matches. The V gene's germline CDR1 is SGDLS and CDR2 YYNGEE. This CDR3 spans 15 amino acids. CDR3 loop: CASSVAGRGLDTQYF. The DNA of the CDR3 is TGTGCCAGCAGCGTAGCTGGCAGGGGGCTGGATACGCAGTATTTT.

This rearrangement joins TRBV5-5 to TRBJ2-7; 7 positions agree with TRBD1. Germline CDR1 is SGHKS and CDR2 is YYEKEE (reference sequence). With V trimmed by 3 bases and J by 2 bases, 5 bases remained unmatched. The length of the CDR3 is 14 residues. The CDR3 bases are TGTGCCAGCAGCTCACCAGACAGGGCCTACGAGCAGTACTTC. It encodes CASSSPDRAYEQYF.

The chain carries TRBV5-1 and TRBJ1-5, with D unclear. V gave up 4 bases and J gave up 1 base, with 21 bases separating them. The CDR3 is 18 residues long. Germline CDR1 reads SGHRS; CDR2 reads YFSETQ. CDR3 sequence reads: CASSPGSGNSLSNQPQHF. The CDR3 bases are TGCGCCAGCAGCCCGGGTTCGGGTAATAGTCTAAGCAATCAGCCCCAGCATTTT. Based on the CDR3 plus reference TRBV5-1 and TRBJ1-5, the full variable domain is KAGVTQTPRYLIKTRGQQVTLSCSPISGHRSVSWYQQTPGQGLQFLFEYFSETQRNKGNFPGRFSGRQFSNSRSEMNVSTLELGDSALYLCASSPGSGNSLSNQPQHFGDGTRLSIL.

V usage is TRBV7-3 and J usage is TRBJ1-1, with a weak D call TRBD1 (6 bases). Trimming took off 0 bases at V and 6 bases at J, with 11 bases between the two ends. CDR1 is SGHTA and CDR2 is FQGTGA in the germline V gene. The CDR3 has 14 amino acids. Here the CDR3 DNA reads TGTGCCAGCAGCTTAACCGGGGGGCGGGCTGAAGCTTTCTTT. This sequence encodes CASSLTGGRAEAFF.

The V gene is TRBV5-1, the J gene TRBJ2-7; TRBD1 might be the D (6 bases). Germline V gene lookup returns CDR1 SGHRS and CDR2 YFSETQ. This CDR3 comprises 14 residues. The germline V and J ends were trimmed by 2 bases and 2 bases, with 11 bases remaining between them. CDR3 protein: CASSLRTATYEQYF. CDR3 coding DNA: TGCGCCAGCAGCTTAAGGACAGCAACCTACGAGCAGTACTTC.

The V and J genes are TRBV7-9 and TRBJ2-7; D unresolved. The CDR3 spans 14 residues. CDR1 SEHNR and CDR2 FQNEAQ come from the germline V gene (reference sequence). Trimming removed 5 bases at V and 2 bases at J, with 13 bases between. The CDR3 DNA reads TGTGCCAGCAGCCCGCCCTACCCCCCCTACGAGCAGTACTTC. Protein product: CASSPPYPPYEQYF.

The table lists this clone with a few counts. The chain combines TRBV9 with TRBJ2-7; the D gene is possibly TRBD1 (6 bases). This CDR3 has 14 amino acids. Germline V gives CDR1 SGDLS, CDR2 YYNGEE. Trimming removed 4 bases at V and 3 bases at J, with 14 bases between. The CDR3, as DNA: TGTGCCAGCAGCCCTGAACCAGGGGTCTACGAGCAGTACTTC. Protein: CASSPEPGVYEQYF.

Only a few counts were recorded for this clone. The chain is built from TRBV6-1 and TRBJ2-2, with D perhaps TRBD2 (6 bases). V was trimmed by 4 bases and J by 6 bases, leaving 15 bases between them. The CDR3 is 15 amino acids. CDR1 MNHNS and CDR2 SASEGT come from the germline V gene. As DNA, the CDR3 is TGTGCCAGCAGTGTGACCGGGAGCGGAGCCGGGGAGCTGTTTTTT. Protein sequence: CASSVTGSGAGELFF.

V and J are TRBV7-3 and TRBJ2-2, with D maybe TRBD1 (5 bases). CDR3 length: 15 residues. Trimming stripped 5 bases from V and 6 bases from J, with 16 bases between. From germline, CDR1 is SGHTA and CDR2 FQGTGA. The CDR3 region has the DNA TGTGCCAGCAGCCCTCTACCACAAGGGGCCGGGGAGCTGTTTTTT. It translates to CASSPLPQGAGELFF.

The chain employs TRBV6-6 and TRBJ2-5; 9 nucleotides line up with TRBD2. The CDR3 consists of 15 residues. Germline values: CDR1 MNHNY, CDR2 SVGAGI (reference sequence). The ends lost 4 bases at V and 5 bases at J; junction bases unmatched: 8. Here the CDR3 reads CASSWAGGSGETQYF. CDR3 coding DNA: TGTGCCAGCAGTTGGGCGGGAGGGTCCGGGGAGACCCAGTACTTC.

To note about this clone: Other DNA sequences in the same sample also yield this CDR3. V usage is TRBV7-2 and J usage is TRBJ1-5, with 7 bases matching TRBD1. The junction had 7 bases not matched to a gene; V was cut back by 5 bases and J by 6 bases. Germline V gene lookup returns CDR1 SGHTA and CDR2 FQGNSA. The CDR3 loop spans 14 amino acids. CDR3 coding DNA: TGTGCCAGCAGCCTAGAAGGGGGCAGTCAGCCCCAGCATTTT. Amino acid sequence: CASSLEGGSQPQHF.

This chain links TRBV10-2 with TRBJ1-5; D ambiguous. Trimming took 3 bases from V and 6 from J, leaving 12 bases between them. The germline gives CDR1 WSHSY, CDR2 SAAADI. The CDR3 covers 14 residues. CDR3 DNA: TGCGCCAGCAGTGATAGCGTGGTTGGTCAGCCCCAGCATTTT. Translation gives CASSDSVVGQPQHF.

This chain connects TRBV19 to TRBJ2-5; tentative D call: TRBD1 (6 bases). Germline CDR1 LNHDA, CDR2 SQIVND (reference sequence). The V end was cut by 5 bases, the J end by 4 bases, with 20 bases between. This CDR3 has 16 residues. CDR3 nucleotides: TGTGCCAGTAGTCTCCCCTCCGGCAGGGGCGGAGAGACCCAGTACTTC. Translation: CASSLPSGRGGETQYF.

J is TRBJ2-5 and V is TRBV28, with 7 bases fitting TRBD1. TRBJ2-7 matches the DNA end more closely, so the J call is doubtful. CDR1 is MDHEN and CDR2 is SYDVKM in the germline V gene. The CDR3 contains 15 residues. CDR3 in amino acids: CASSRPRQGLYEQYF. The CDR3 nucleotides are TGTGCCAGCAGTCGACCCAGACAGGGCCTCTACGAGCAGTACTTC.

The chain joins TRBV19 to TRBJ1-5; 7 bases align to TRBD1. CDR1 LNHDA and CDR2 SQIVND come from the germline V gene (reference sequence). This CDR3 is 14 amino acids long. V trimming: 6 bases; J trimming: 5 bases; junction bases outside the gene matches: 7. CDR3 coding DNA: TGTGCCAGTAGCTGGACAGGAGGGGATCAGCCCCAGCATTTT. Translating gives CASSWTGGDQPQHF.

The chain recombines TRBV5-1 with TRBJ2-1, with a possible D match to TRBD2 (5 bases). The CDR3 covers 13 residues. Germline V gives CDR1 SGHRS, CDR2 YFSETQ. The germline V and J ends were trimmed by 0 bases and 8 bases, with 9 bases remaining between them. The CDR3 is CASSLATSYEQFF. The CDR3 nucleotides are TGCGCCAGCAGCTTGGCCACTAGTTATGAGCAGTTCTTC.

V is TRBV15 and J is TRBJ2-5; the D is unclear. This CDR3 is built from 16 residues. The germline V gene has CDR1 LNHNV and CDR2 YYDKDF (reference sequence). The ends were cut back, 6 bases at V and 0 bases at J, with 17 bases in the middle. CDR3 sequence reads: CATSISGLVYQETQYF. The CDR3 DNA reads as TGTGCCACCAGTATTTCAGGATTGGTGTACCAAGAGACCCAGTACTTC.

This sequence joins TRBV11-2 and TRBJ1-4; D remains unclear. CDR1 is SGHAT, CDR2 FQNNGV, per germline. This CDR3 contains 13 residues. The V gene lost 5 bases and the J gene lost 8 bases, with 12 bases spanning the gap. CDR3 DNA: TGTGCCAGCAGCCGACCGGGTAGGGAAAAACTGTTTTTT. This gives the protein CASSRPGREKLFF.

The chain has TRBV7-2 and TRBJ2-1, with 8 bases matching TRBD2. The CDR3 extends over 17 amino acids. V shed 4 bases and J 6 bases; nucleotides not matched to a gene: 14. From germline, CDR1 is SGHTA and CDR2 FQGNSA. CDR3 sequence: CASSSYPAAGATNEQFF. Here the CDR3 DNA reads TGTGCCAGCAGCTCTTATCCGGCAGCGGGAGCCACCAATGAGCAGTTCTTC.